Listed below are T cell receptor beta chains from one sample, sequenced in a study of OX40 agonist ivuxolimab in advanced cancers. Some clones are missing from TCRdb's copy, which holds only in-frame ones; the method was immunoSEQ multiplex PCR. The sample lists some 68,000 clones; 70% to 90% were seen once. The source material was CD4+ or CD8+ T cells sorted from blood, sampled in a trial of the OX40 agonist ivuxolimab. These TCRs come from an adult with an advanced solid tumor such as melanoma, head and neck, liver or kidney cancer. Both conserved end residues are part of each CDR3. The D gene is left open where the match is weak. Not every row has a clone size; where given, it reads once, few, many or a size class.

V	D	size	J	CDR3	DNA
TRBV4-3	.	.	TRBJ1-1	CASSQGHREGAAFF	TGCGCCAGCAGCCAAGGGCACAGGGAGGGAGCGGCTTTCTTT
TRBV14	TRBD2	.	TRBJ2-1	CASSPGLAGVVEQFF	TGTGCCAGCAGCCCAGGACTAGCGGGAGTCGTTGAGCAGTTCTTC
TRBV6-5	TRBD1	.	TRBJ2-7	CASSGRQGHHEQYF	TGTGCCAGCAGCGGCCGACAGGGTCATCACGAGCAGTACTTC
TRBV28	.	.	TRBJ2-2	CATQGNTGELFF	TGTGCCACACAGGGTAACACCGGGGAGCTGTTTTTT
TRBV7-9	.	.	TRBJ2-5	CASSFFGQSQETQYF	TGTGCCAGCAGCTTCTTTGGACAGAGCCAAGAGACCCAGTACTTC
TRBV7-3	TRBD2	.	TRBJ2-1	CASSSFSSGSGEQFF	TGTGCCAGCAGCTCCTTTTCTAGCGGGAGCGGCGAGCAGTTCTTC
TRBV6-1	.	.	TRBJ1-5	CASSEWGPNQPQHF	TGTGCCAGCAGTGAATGGGGGCCGAATCAGCCCCAGCATTTT
TRBV11-2	.	.	TRBJ1-1	CASSRHENTEAFF	TGTGCCAGCAGCAGGCACGAGAACACTGAAGCTTTCTTT
TRBV28	.	.	TRBJ1-2	CASSPSLTGQGYTF	TGTGCCAGCAGCCCCTCTTTGACAGGACAGGGCTACACCTTC
TRBV6-1	TRBD1	.	TRBJ1-2	CASSVPRQGGFGYTF	TGTGCCAGCAGTGTTCCAAGACAGGGTGGGTTCGGCTACACCTTC
TRBV7-2	TRBD1	.	TRBJ1-1	CASSTQGQGYTEAFF	TGTGCCAGCAGCACCCAAGGACAGGGGTACACTGAAGCTTTCTTT
TRBV28	.	once	TRBJ2-4	CASSPAGPGKRDF	TGTGCCAGCAGTCCTGCAGGGCCGGGGAAAAGAGACTTC
TRBV2	TRBD1	.	TRBJ2-7	CASTRGTGGGEQYF	TGTGCCAGCACCCGAGGGACAGGGGGAGGCGAGCAGTACTTC
TRBV4-3	TRBD2	.	TRBJ2-2	CASSQGSTSGSPKAGELFF	TGCGCCAGCAGCCAAGGTTCGACTAGCGGGAGCCCTAAGGCCGGGGAGCTGTTTTTT
TRBV30	.	.	TRBJ2-1	CAWSKGGGSYNEQFF	TGTGCCTGGAGCAAGGGAGGGGGCTCCTACAATGAGCAGTTCTTC
TRBV7-2	.	.	TRBJ2-7	CASSLMVEMSYEQYF	TGTGCCAGCAGCTTAATGGTCGAGATGTCCTACGAGCAGTACTTC
TRBV5-4	.	once	TRBJ2-1	CASSSAGARDEQFF	TGTGCCAGCAGCTCCGCCGGGGCCAGAGATGAGCAGTTCTTC
TRBV7-2	.	.	TRBJ1-2	CASSLSSLNYGYTF	TGTGCCAGCAGCTTAAGCAGTCTTAACTATGGCTACACCTTC
TRBV18	.	.	TRBJ1-3	CASSPPSLGSGNTIYF	TGTGCCAGCTCACCACCGAGTTTGGGCTCTGGAAACACCATATATTTT
TRBV4-2	TRBD1	.	TRBJ1-4	CASSYRGSEKLFF	TGTGCCAGCAGCTACAGGGGGTCTGAAAAACTGTTTTTT
TRBV7-8	.	.	TRBJ2-2	CASSLQSGYLTGELFF	TGTGCCAGCAGCTTACAATCAGGGTATCTAACCGGGGAGCTGTTTTTT
TRBV11-3	TRBD2	.	TRBJ2-1	CASSSRTSGVNYNEQFF	TGTGCCAGCAGCTCCCGGACTAGCGGGGTAAATTACAATGAGCAGTTCTTC
TRBV11-2	.	.	TRBJ2-5	CASSLVLEGETQYF	TGTGCCAGCAGCTTAGTACTAGAAGGGGAGACCCAGTACTTC
TRBV11-2	.	.	TRBJ2-1	CASSLGVRVTYNEQFF	TGTGCCAGCAGCTTAGGAGTCCGAGTCACCTACAATGAGCAGTTCTTC
TRBV7-3	.	.	TRBJ2-2	CASSNTATGELFF	TGTGCCAGCAGCAACACAGCCACCGGGGAGCTGTTTTTT
TRBV29-1	TRBD1	few	TRBJ1-2	CSALGQGYGYTF	TGCAGCGCCCTGGGACAGGGATACGGCTACACCTTC
TRBV28	.	.	TRBJ1-1	CASSFPTENTEAFF	TGTGCCAGCAGTTTCCCGACAGAGAACACTGAAGCTTTCTTT
TRBV7-2	TRBD1	few	TRBJ1-5	CASSFSGTGINQPQHF	TGTGCCAGCAGCTTCTCCGGGACAGGGATCAATCAGCCCCAGCATTTT
TRBV19	.	.	TRBJ2-2	CASFQTNTGELFF	TGTGCCAGTTTCCAGACAAACACCGGGGAGCTGTTTTTT
TRBV10-3	.	.	TRBJ1-5	CAISDMGGNQPQHF	TGTGCCATCAGCGACATGGGTGGCAATCAGCCCCAGCATTTT
TRBV27	.	.	TRBJ1-1	CASSFLGGAPEAFF	TGTGCCAGCAGTTTTCTGGGGGGGGCGCCTGAAGCTTTCTTT
TRBV5-1	TRBD1	.	TRBJ1-3	CASSTAGTGSPGNTIYF	TGCGCCAGCAGCACAGCCGGGACAGGGTCACCTGGAAACACCATATATTTT
TRBV6-1	.	.	TRBJ1-2	CASSDHLPGYTF	TGTGCCAGCAGTGATCACCTGCCTGGCTACACCTTC
TRBV5-1	TRBD1	.	TRBJ1-3	CASSRTGARSGNTIYF	TGCGCCAGCAGCCGGACAGGGGCCCGCTCTGGAAACACCATATATTTT
TRBV19	.	.	TRBJ1-1	CASSIGQMNTEAFF	TGTGCCAGTAGTATAGGGCAGATGAACACTGAAGCTTTCTTT
TRBV6-6	.	.	TRBJ2-7	CASTSASGNSYEQYF	TGTGCCAGCACCTCCGCGAGCGGCAACTCCTACGAGCAGTACTTC
TRBV10-3	.	.	TRBJ2-7	CAISVGIGEQYF	TGTGCCATCAGTGTCGGCATCGGAGAGCAGTACTTC
TRBV19	.	.	TRBJ2-5	CASSNQGTETQYF	TGTGCCAGTAGTAACCAGGGTACGGAGACCCAGTACTTC
TRBV4-1	TRBD2	.	TRBJ2-1	CASSQESFRTSGPYNEQFF	TGCGCCAGCAGCCAAGAATCGTTTCGAACTAGCGGGCCCTACAATGAGCAGTTCTTC
TRBV6-5	TRBD2	.	TRBJ2-7	CASSYSRTSGSEQYF	TGTGCCAGCAGTTACTCGCGGACTAGCGGGAGCGAGCAGTACTTC
TRBV28	.	.	TRBJ1-2	CASSYQPLYGYTF	TGTGCCAGCAGCTATCAACCTCTATATGGCTACACCTTC
TRBV1	.	once	TRBJ2-7	CTSTFKRGLAGAVYF	TGCACCAGCACCTTCAAAAGGGGCTTAGCGGGAGCAGTGTACTTC
TRBV4-1	.	.	TRBJ2-3	CASSQEEAGAGTDTQYF	TGCGCCAGCAGCCAAGAGGAGGCAGGGGCCGGCACAGATACGCAGTATTTT
TRBV5-1	.	.	TRBJ2-5	CASSPMGATRQETQYF	TGCGCCAGCAGCCCGATGGGGGCTACGAGGCAAGAGACCCAGTACTTC
TRBV20-1	.	.	TRBJ2-5	CSARPQETQYF	TGCAGTGCCCGGCCCCAAGAGACCCAGTACTTC
TRBV28	TRBD1	.	TRBJ1-2	CASSWDRVYGYTF	TGTGCCAGCAGTTGGGACAGGGTGTATGGCTACACCTTC
TRBV28	TRBD1	.	TRBJ1-2	CASSLPGQGFGYTF	TGTGCCAGCAGTTTGCCGGGACAGGGGTTCGGCTACACCTTC
TRBV10-3	.	.	TRBJ1-5	CAISESEGFSYSNQPQHF	TGTGCCATCAGTGAGTCGGAGGGGTTCTCCTATAGCAATCAGCCCCAGCATTTT
TRBV30	TRBD2	once	TRBJ2-3	CAWSGGGVDTQYF	TGTGCCTGGAGTGGGGGAGGGGTAGATACGCAGTATTTT
TRBV30	.	.	TRBJ1-2	CAWSVSIGGHGYTF	TGTGCCTGGAGTGTATCGATAGGGGGTCATGGCTACACCTTC
TRBV28	.	.	TRBJ2-7	CASSSAFELYEQYF	TGTGCCAGCAGTAGCGCATTTGAACTCTACGAGCAGTACTTC